This TCR beta chain was found in a study of CD8+ T cells in alopecia areata listed by TCRdb under 2018. As for the study more broadly: Treated patients were enrolled in an open-label pilot trial of oral tofacitinib at 5 to 10 mg twice daily for moderate-to-severe alopecia areata. Scalp clonality was compared among normal scalp (n=4), patchy alopecia areata scalp (n=8), and alopecia totalis/universalis scalp (n=8). RNA was extracted with the PAXgene miRNA kit for fixed scalp, the miRNeasy kit for PBMCs, and the RNeasy kit for mouse skin. Tofacitinib was given for 6 to 18 months, followed by 6 months of follow-up off drug to assess delayed response and recurrence. Scalp tissue and sorted CD4+ and CD8+ peripheral blood T cells from patchy and totalis/universalis alopecia areata patients and from healthy controls were covered by human TCRbeta sequencing. Biopsies were taken from tofacitinib-treated patients at baseline and at 4 and 24 weeks of treatment, and a later scalp biopsy was taken in several of the tofacitinib-treated patients. The study used high-throughput TCRbeta sequencing to examine T cell clonal expansion in alopecia areata, in both the C3H/HeJ mouse model and human patients. TCRbeta CDR3 regions were amplified by immunoSEQ multiplex PCR using 35 Vbeta forward and 13 Jbeta reverse primers. Overall study outcomes, separate from this receptor: TCR sequences shared between patients were less clear than in mice, possibly partly because of HLA diversity in the patient population. Compared with normal scalp, lesional scalp had higher clonality and more expanded CD8+ clones, particularly in alopecia totalis/universalis, a pattern that suggests antigenic drive. Unlike mouse skin, where gammadelta T cells dominate, normal human skin contains resident alphabeta T cells that get sequenced too, which complicates analysis of the scalp TCR repertoire.

Libraries were prepared through the immunoSEQ multiplex PCR assay. RNA was extracted from all samples and reverse transcribed into cDNA as template for TCR sequencing. First-strand cDNA was synthesized using SuperScript III with a 2:1 mix of oligo-dT and random hexamers. Amplification bias was assessed with a synthetic immune receptor repertoire, and residual bias was removed computationally. In the paper's pipeline: Raw reads were preprocessed to remove errors, and CDR3 was defined according to IMGT conventions as the region from the conserved cysteine to phenylalanine. Clonality was computed by normalizing Shannon entropy by log2 of the number of productive unique TCRs and subtracting the result from 1. Whether each scalp clone was CD4 or CD8 was inferred by checking scalp TCRbeta sequences against the CD4 and CD8 repertoires from sorted blood. This is the immuneACCESS table as TCRdb keeps it, with only in-frame sequences that have V and J called. A part of the clones is gone; compared with another copy, unresolved V genes explain less than half, and the rest is unexplained. That table supplies the V and J calls and clone size; D and trimming were determined from the DNA. Present in this sample are roughly 12,000 clones, approximately 65% of which were seen just once. The ten largest clonotypes hold around a fifth of the sample.

From alopecia areata patients, peripheral blood was collected along with lesional scalp punch biopsies. Human scalp biopsies went straight into PAXgene tissue containers for immediate fixation. The germline V gene supplies CDR1 SGHRS and CDR2 YFSETQ. Inclusive of the bounding cysteine and phenylalanine, the CDR3 is 16 residues long. Solely the CDR3 DNA is kept, with 48 bases framed from the first base. The V and J ends are trimmed by 4 bases and 4 bases, leaving 20 bases between them. Points on this clone: Its target antigen remains unknown. Base-call qualities are not available, and no considerably larger clone is one nucleotide away.

The TCR sequence derives from a human donor with alopecia areata. The chain couples TRBV5-1 to TRBJ1-1, and the D gene may be TRBD1, 5 bases matching. Sequences were obtained from skin. The CDR3 in this case is CASSPGWGGEGTEAFF. DNA sequence: TGCGCCAGCAGCCCTGGATGGGGGGGTGAAGGCACTGAAGCTTTCTTT. With the rest looked up from the reference TRBV5-1 and TRBJ1-1 genes rather than sequenced, the full variable domain is KAGVTQTPRYLIKTRGQQVTLSCSPISGHRSVSWYQQTPGQGLQFLFEYFSETQRNKGNFPGRFSGRQFSNSRSEMNVSTLELGDSALYLCASSPGWGGEGTEAFFGQGTRLTVV.